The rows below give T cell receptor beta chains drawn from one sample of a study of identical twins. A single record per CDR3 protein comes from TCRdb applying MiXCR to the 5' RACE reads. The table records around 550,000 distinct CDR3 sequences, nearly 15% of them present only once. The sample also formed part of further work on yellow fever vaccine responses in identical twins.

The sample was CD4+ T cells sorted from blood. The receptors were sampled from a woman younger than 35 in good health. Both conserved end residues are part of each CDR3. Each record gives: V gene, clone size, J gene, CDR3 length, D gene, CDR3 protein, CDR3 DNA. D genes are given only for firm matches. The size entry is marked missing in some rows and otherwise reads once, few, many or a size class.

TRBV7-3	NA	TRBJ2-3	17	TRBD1	CASSLTALGSGQVSQYF	TGTGCCAGCAGCTTAACCGCGCTCGGGTCGGGACAGGTCTCCCAGTATTTT
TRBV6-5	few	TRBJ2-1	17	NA	CASSYFHRTGSYNEQFF	TGTGCCAGCAGTTACTTTCACAGGACCGGCTCCTACAATGAGCAGTTCTTC
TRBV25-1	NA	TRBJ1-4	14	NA	CASSPLGDGEKLFF	TGTGCCAGCAGTCCCTTGGGGGACGGGGAAAAACTGTTTTTT
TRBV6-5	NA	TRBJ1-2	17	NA	CASSYGSTGKANYGYTF	TGTGCCAGCAGTTACGGGTCAACAGGGAAGGCTAACTATGGCTACACCTTC
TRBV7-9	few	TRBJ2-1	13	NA	CASSLVGIDQQFF	TGTGCCAGCAGCTTAGTAGGGATTGATCAGCAGTTCTTC
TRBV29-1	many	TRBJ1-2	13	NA	CSVGVGRPNGYTF	TGCAGCGTTGGTGTCGGGCGCCCTAACGGCTACACCTTC
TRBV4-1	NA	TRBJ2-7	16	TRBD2	CASSQDPSGRTYEQYF	TGCGCCAGCAGCCAAGATCCTAGCGGGAGGACCTACGAGCAGTACTTC
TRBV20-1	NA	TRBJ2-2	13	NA	CSARPVVGGELFF	TGCAGTGCTAGACCGGTCGTAGGGGGGGAGCTGTTTTTT
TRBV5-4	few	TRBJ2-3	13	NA	CASSINRADTQYF	TGTGCCAGCAGCATCAACAGGGCAGATACGCAGTATTTT
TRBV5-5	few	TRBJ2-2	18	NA	CASSLGLGAESNTGELFF	TGTGCCAGCAGCTTGGGTCTCGGAGCGGAAAGTAACACCGGGGAGCTGTTTTTT
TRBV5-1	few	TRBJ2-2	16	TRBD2	CASNKNSGTNTGELFF	TGCGCCAGCAACAAAAATAGCGGGACGAACACCGGGGAGCTGTTTTTT
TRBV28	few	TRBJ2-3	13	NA	CASSLVPHRAQYF	TGTGCCAGCAGTTTGGTCCCCCACAGGGCGCAGTATTTT
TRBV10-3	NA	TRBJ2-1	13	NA	CAISLADNNEQFF	TGTGCCATCAGTCTGGCAGATAACAATGAGCAGTTCTTC
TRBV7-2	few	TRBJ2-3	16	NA	CASSLLGASFTNTQYF	TGTGCCAGCAGCCTCCTCGGGGCTTCCTTCACCAATACGCAGTATTTT
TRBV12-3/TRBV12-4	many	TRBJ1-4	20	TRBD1	CASSPARAGGVRSTNEKLFF	TGTGCCAGCAGTCCCGCCAGGGCAGGGGGGGTAAGAAGTACTAATGAAAAACTGTTTTTT
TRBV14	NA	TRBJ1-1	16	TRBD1	CASNPGQVFGDTEAFF	TGTGCCAGCAACCCGGGACAGGTATTTGGGGACACTGAAGCTTTCTTT
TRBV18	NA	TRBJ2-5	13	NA	CATLRTVQETQYF	TGTGCCACCCTAAGGACAGTCCAAGAGACCCAGTACTTC
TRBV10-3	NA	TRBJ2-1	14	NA	CAASTDGRRGEQFF	TGTGCCGCCTCTACTGACGGGAGAAGGGGTGAGCAGTTCTTC
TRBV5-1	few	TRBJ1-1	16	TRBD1	CASSRNYADRGGGAFF	TGCGCCAGCAGCCGTAATTACGCGGACAGGGGAGGGGGAGCTTTCTTT
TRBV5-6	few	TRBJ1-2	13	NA	CASSLLEVGGYTF	TGTGCCAGCAGCCTGTTGGAGGTTGGCGGCTACACCTTC
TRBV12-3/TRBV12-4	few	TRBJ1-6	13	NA	CASKPGPYRPLHF	TGTGCCAGCAAGCCGGGACCCTATCGACCCCTCCACTTT
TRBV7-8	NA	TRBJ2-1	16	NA	CASREYRISSYNEQFF	TGTGCCAGCAGGGAATACAGGATCAGCTCCTACAATGAGCAGTTCTTC
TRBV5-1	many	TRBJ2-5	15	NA	CASIKGDGGLETQYF	TGCGCCAGCATAAAAGGTGACGGCGGTTTAGAGACCCAGTACTTC
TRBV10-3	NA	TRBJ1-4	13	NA	CAISGRGNEKLFF	TGTGCCATCAGTGGAAGGGGTAATGAAAAACTGTTTTTT
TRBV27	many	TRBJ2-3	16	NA	CASGSWELEGTDTQYF	TGTGCCAGCGGCTCGTGGGAATTAGAGGGCACAGATACGCAGTATTTT
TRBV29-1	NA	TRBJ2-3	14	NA	CSVVRGYSTDTQYF	TGCAGCGTTGTGAGGGGCTATTCTACAGATACGCAGTATTTT
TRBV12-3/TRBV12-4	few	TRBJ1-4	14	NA	CASRQGGSNEKLFF	TGTGCCAGCAGACAAGGGGGGAGTAATGAAAAACTGTTTTTT
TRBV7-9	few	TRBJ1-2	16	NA	CASSLHVAEGPNGYTF	TGTGCCAGCAGCTTACATGTCGCGGAGGGTCCCAATGGCTACACCTTC
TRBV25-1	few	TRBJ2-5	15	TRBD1	CASTTRDRGSETQYF	TGTGCCAGCACTACTAGGGACAGGGGTTCGGAGACCCAGTACTTC
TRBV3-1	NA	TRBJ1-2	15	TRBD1	CASSQAPGQGYGYTF	TGTGCCAGCAGCCAAGCCCCGGGACAGGGCTACGGCTACACCTTC
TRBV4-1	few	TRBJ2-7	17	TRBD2	CASSLRLAGDLMVRQYF	TGCGCCAGCAGCCTCCGACTAGCGGGAGACCTAATGGTACGGCAGTACTTC
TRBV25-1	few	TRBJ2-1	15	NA	CASSDTGRGDNEQFF	TGTGCCAGCAGTGATACAGGGAGGGGGGACAATGAGCAGTTCTTC
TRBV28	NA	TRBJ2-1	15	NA	CASISLSEHYNEQFF	TGTGCCAGCATTTCGCTTTCCGAGCATTACAATGAGCAGTTCTTC
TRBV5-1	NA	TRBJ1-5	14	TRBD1	CASSTGGGNQPQHF	TGCGCCAGCAGCACAGGGGGAGGAAATCAGCCCCAGCATTTT
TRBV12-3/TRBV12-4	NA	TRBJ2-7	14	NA	CASSLLVNPYEQYF	TGTGCCAGCAGTTTATTAGTGAACCCCTACGAGCAGTACTTC
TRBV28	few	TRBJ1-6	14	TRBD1	CASRMGQDNSPLHF	TGTGCCAGCAGGATGGGACAGGATAATTCACCCCTCCACTTT
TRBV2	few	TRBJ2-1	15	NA	CASSERRVAYNEQFF	TGTGCCAGCAGTGAACGGCGTGTAGCATACAATGAGCAGTTCTTC
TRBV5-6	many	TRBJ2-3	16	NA	CASSLALWGDTDTQYF	TGTGCCAGCAGCTTGGCCTTATGGGGGGACACAGATACGCAGTATTTT
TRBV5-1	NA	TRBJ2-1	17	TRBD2	CASSFPSGEALSNEQFF	TGCGCCAGCAGCTTCCCCAGCGGGGAGGCTTTGTCCAATGAGCAGTTCTTC
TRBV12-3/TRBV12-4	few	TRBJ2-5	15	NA	CASSFKQSGAETQYF	TGTGCCAGCAGTTTTAAGCAAAGCGGTGCGGAGACCCAGTACTTC
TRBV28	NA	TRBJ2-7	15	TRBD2	CASSETSAGGYEQYF	TGTGCCAGCAGTGAGACTAGCGCGGGGGGCTACGAGCAGTACTTC
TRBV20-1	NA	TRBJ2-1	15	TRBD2	CSAIRRGVDFGEQFF	TGCAGTGCGATAAGGCGGGGGGTTGATTTCGGGGAGCAGTTCTTC
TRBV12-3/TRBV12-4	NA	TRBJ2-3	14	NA	CASGGTARTDTQYF	TGTGCCAGCGGTGGAACGGCCCGCACAGATACGCAGTATTTT
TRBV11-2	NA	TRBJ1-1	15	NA	CASSGSGALNTEAFF	TGTGCCAGCAGCGGATCCGGGGCCCTGAACACTGAAGCTTTCTTT
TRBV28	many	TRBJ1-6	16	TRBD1	CASRDALQGAISPLHF	TGTGCCAGCAGGGACGCGCTTCAGGGGGCAATTTCACCCCTCCACTTT